The TCR beta chain described here comes from a study of OX40 agonist ivuxolimab in advanced cancers. The sample holds one count of this clone. What it recognizes is unknown. Assay used: immunoSEQ multiplex PCR; TCRdb lists only in-frame clones, some missing. This sample has approximately 87,000 clones, with around 91% found just once. At cycle 4 day 1, cycle 7 day 1, and baseline, blood was sampled. The CDR3 totals 12 residues. Germline CDR1 GTSNPN, CDR2 SVGIG (reference sequence). Trimming pared 6 bases from V and 4 bases from J, leaving 12 bases between. Findings and limits, study-wide: At 0.1 to 3.0 mg/kg, clonal expansion of CD4+ and CD8+ blood T cells had occurred by week 6. Some nonresponders likewise displayed low normalized T-cell clonal expansion.

The sample consisted of CD4+ or CD8+ T cells sorted from blood, taken in a trial of the OX40 agonist ivuxolimab. The receptor was isolated from an adult with an advanced solid tumor such as melanoma, head and neck, liver or kidney cancer. The V gene is TRBV30, the J gene TRBJ1-1, with a weak D call TRBD1 (6 bases). The CDR3: CACQGFSTEAFF. The CDR3 coding sequence is TGTGCCTGTCAGGGGTTTAGCACTGAAGCTTTCTTT.